Below are 12 T cell receptor beta chains sequenced from a single sample in a study of CD8 T cells in Susac syndrome. Reverse transcription of roughly 0.5 to 1 ug RNA was performed with random hexamers. TCRdb reprocessed the immunoSEQ multiplex PCR reads via MiXCR and lists one record per CDR3 protein. The repertoire holds under 200,000 distinct CDR3 sequences, with 85% to 95% as singletons. The sample comprised CD8+ T cells from PBMCs. Source of these receptors: a human donor with multiple sclerosis.

The DNA of the CDR3 is TGTGCCAGCAGCCCTTTCTCTGAGACCCAGTACTTC. This sequence encodes CASSPFSETQYF. The V and J genes are TRBV7-8 and TRBJ2-5; no reliable D call. This CDR3 has 12 residues. Germline V lookup: CDR1 SGHVS, CDR2 FQNEAQ. V lost 5 bases, J lost 5 bases, and 9 bases lay in between.

CDR3 bases: TGTGCCACCCAGGGACTAGCTAACGGGGAGCTGTTTTTT. Residues: CATQGLANGELFF. The J gene is TRBJ2-2, the V gene TRBV24-1, with TRBD2 matching 9 bases. CDR3 length equals 13 residues. The germline V gene has CDR1 KGHDR and CDR2 SFDVKD. Trimming cost V 9 bases and J 7 bases; bases outside gene matches: 5.

The chain joins TRBV20-1 to TRBJ1-3; D is unresolved. Germline CDR1 and CDR2: DFQATT and SNEGSKA (reference sequence). This CDR3 has 17 residues. V was cut by 1 base and J by 0 bases, with 16 bases left in between. CDR3 in amino acids: CSARGYRETNSGNTIYF. The CDR3 nucleotides read TGCAGTGCTAGAGGTTACAGAGAGACAAACTCTGGAAACACCATATATTTT.

V is TRBV6-5 and J is TRBJ2-5; D could derive from TRBD1 or TRBD2 (6 bases each). The CDR3 totals 15 residues. V shed 2 bases and J shed 4 bases, with 14 bases lying between them. In germline, CDR1 is MNHEY, CDR2 SVGAGI. The CDR3 region is CASSYDGGHRETQYF. CDR3 DNA: TGTGCCAGCAGTTACGACGGGGGCCACAGAGAGACCCAGTACTTC.

The CDR3 DNA is TGCAGCGTGTTGGGTGGGGATAATGAAAAACTGTTTTTT. This codes for CSVLGGDNEKLFF. The chain combines TRBV29-1 with TRBJ1-4, with D hard to call. The CDR3 is made up of 13 amino acids. Germline loops: CDR1 SQVTM, CDR2 ANQGSEA. V lost 6 bases to trimming and J lost 4 bases, with 12 bases between them.

V and J are TRBV5-1 and TRBJ2-7; no clear D gene. V shed 1 base and J shed 4 bases, with 15 bases lying between them. Germline V gene lookup returns CDR1 SGHRS and CDR2 YFSETQ. The CDR3 runs to 15 residues. The CDR3 region is CASSLSSTVMYEQYF. Written as DNA, the CDR3 is TGCGCCAGCAGCTTGTCGTCGACGGTTATGTACGAGCAGTACTTC.

This chain connects TRBV9 to TRBJ2-7, with D hard to call. Germline CDR1 SGDLS, CDR2 YYNGEE. Trimming stripped 4 bases from V and 2 bases from J, with 19 bases between. The CDR3 contains 16 residues. The CDR3 DNA is TGTGCCAGCAGCTCTCAACCTCACAGCCTGCCCTACGAGCAGTACTTC. Translated, it gives CASSSQPHSLPYEQYF.

The rearrangement joins TRBV29-1 to TRBJ2-7; D ambiguous. Deletions cut 6 bases from V and 2 bases from J, with 8 bases between. Germline CDR1 and CDR2: SQVTM and ANQGSEA. This CDR3 is 11 amino acids long. The CDR3 reads CSVISAYEQYF. The CDR3 DNA reads as TGCAGCGTGATATCTGCCTACGAGCAGTACTTC.

This chain uses TRBV14 with TRBJ2-3; TRBD2 matches 13 bases. The CDR3 length is 19 residues. The germline V gene encodes CDR1 SGHDN and CDR2 FVKESK. V was clipped by 0 bases and J by 0 bases; unmatched bases: 6. CDR3 in amino acids: CASSQEETSGRTSTDTQYF. CDR3 DNA sequence: TGTGCCAGCAGCCAAGAGGAGACTAGCGGGAGGACTAGCACAGATACGCAGTATTTT.

This chain uses TRBV12-3 or TRBV12-4 with TRBJ2-5; D remains ambiguous. Trimming left V 6 bases short and J 2 bases short, with 7 bases between. This CDR3 spans 12 amino acids. The CDR3 reads CASSETQETQYF. DNA of the CDR3: TGTGCCAGCAGCGAGACACAAGAGACCCAGTACTTC.

This chain uses TRBV27 with TRBJ2-1; D call uncertain. Trimming took 1 base from V and 4 from J, leaving 5 bases between them. Looked up from germline, CDR1 is MNHEY and CDR2 is SMNVEV (reference sequence). CDR3 length: 13 amino acids. The CDR3 sequence is CASSLFGYNEQFF. The CDR3 DNA reads as TGTGCCAGCAGTTTATTTGGATACAATGAGCAGTTCTTC.

The chain uses TRBV28 and TRBJ2-1; D remains unclear. The CDR3 totals 15 residues. The germline V gene encodes CDR1 MDHEN and CDR2 SYDVKM. The V end was cut by 6 bases, the J end by 2 bases, with 14 bases between. The CDR3 loop is CASSPDVQPYNEQFF. The CDR3, as DNA: TGTGCCAGCAGCCCGGACGTACAGCCCTACAATGAGCAGTTCTTC.